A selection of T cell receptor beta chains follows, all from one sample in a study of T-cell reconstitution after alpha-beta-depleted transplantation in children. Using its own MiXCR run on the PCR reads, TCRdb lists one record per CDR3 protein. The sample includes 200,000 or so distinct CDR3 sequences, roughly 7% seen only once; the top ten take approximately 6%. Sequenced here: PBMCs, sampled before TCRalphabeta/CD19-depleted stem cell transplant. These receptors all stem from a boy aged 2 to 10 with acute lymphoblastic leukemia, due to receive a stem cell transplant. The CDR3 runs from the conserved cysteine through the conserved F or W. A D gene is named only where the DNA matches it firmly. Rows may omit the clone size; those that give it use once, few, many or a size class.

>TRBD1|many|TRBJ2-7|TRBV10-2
CASSNRGSGEQYF
TGCGCCAGCAGTAACAGGGGTTCGGGGGAGCAGTACTTC
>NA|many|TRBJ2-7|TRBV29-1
CSVGGLGYEQYF
TGCAGCGTTGGGGGCTTGGGCTACGAGCAGTACTTC
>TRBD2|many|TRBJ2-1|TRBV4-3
CASSIAGGPHEQFF
TGCGCCAGCTCCATAGCGGGGGGGCCCCATGAGCAGTTCTTC
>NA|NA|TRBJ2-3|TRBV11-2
CASNPDQVTQYF
TGTGCCAGCAACCCTGACCAAGTTACGCAGTATTTT
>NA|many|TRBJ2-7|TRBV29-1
CSVDDSHEQYF
TGCAGCGTTGACGACTCCCACGAGCAGTACTTC
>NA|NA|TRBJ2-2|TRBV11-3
CASSPRGVNGELFF
TGTGCCAGCAGCCCCCGAGGGGTTAACGGGGAGCTGTTTTTT
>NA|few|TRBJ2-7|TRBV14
CASSHTDGPVRSYEQYF
TGTGCCAGCAGCCATACCGACGGGCCCGTACGGTCCTACGAGCAGTACTTC
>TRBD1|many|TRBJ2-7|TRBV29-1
CSVEVGTGINEQYF
TGCAGCGTTGAAGTAGGGACAGGGATCAACGAGCAGTACTTC
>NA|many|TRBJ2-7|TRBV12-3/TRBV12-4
CASSNLPRGSSYEQYF
TGTGCCAGCAGCAACCTCCCCCGGGGCAGCTCCTACGAGCAGTACTTC
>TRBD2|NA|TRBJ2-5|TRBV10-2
CASSVAGGEETQYF
TGCGCCAGCAGTGTAGCGGGGGGGGAAGAGACCCAGTACTTC
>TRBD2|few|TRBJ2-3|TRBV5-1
CASTRAGGTDTQYF
TGCGCCAGCACCCGAGCGGGGGGCACAGATACGCAGTATTTT
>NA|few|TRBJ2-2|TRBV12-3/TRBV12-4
CASIFRTGELFF
TGTGCCAGCATATTTAGGACCGGGGAGCTGTTTTTT
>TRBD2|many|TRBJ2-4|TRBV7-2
CASSLVAGGAKNIQYF
TGTGCCAGCAGCTTAGTAGCGGGAGGCGCCAAAAACATTCAGTACTTC
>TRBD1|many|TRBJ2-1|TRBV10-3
CAIRGGAPYNEQFF
TGTGCCATCAGAGGGGGCGCCCCCTACAATGAGCAGTTCTTC
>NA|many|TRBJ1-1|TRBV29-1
CSVDISGGRNTEAFF
TGCAGCGTTGATATATCGGGGGGGCGGAACACTGAAGCTTTCTTT
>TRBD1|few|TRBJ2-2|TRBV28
CASSKPGQGVNGELFF
TGTGCCAGCAGTAAACCGGGACAGGGGGTGAACGGGGAGCTGTTTTTT
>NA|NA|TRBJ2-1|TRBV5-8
CASSWGLEQFF
TGTGCCAGCAGCTGGGGACTTGAGCAGTTCTTC
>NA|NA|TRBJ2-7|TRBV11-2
CASPRPYEQYF
TGTGCCAGCCCTCGTCCCTACGAGCAGTACTTC
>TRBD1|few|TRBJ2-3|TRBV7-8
CASSSDRVADTQYF
TGTGCCAGCAGCTCGGACAGGGTTGCAGATACGCAGTATTTT
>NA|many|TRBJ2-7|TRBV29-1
CSVGQFSYEQYF
TGCAGCGTCGGACAGTTCTCCTACGAGCAGTACTTC
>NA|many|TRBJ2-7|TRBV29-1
CSVEANSYEQYF
TGCAGCGTTGAAGCTAACTCCTACGAGCAGTACTTC
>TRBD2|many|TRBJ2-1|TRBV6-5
CASSYAGGNEQFF
TGTGCCAGCAGTTACGCGGGGGGGAATGAGCAGTTCTTC
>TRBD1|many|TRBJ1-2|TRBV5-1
CASSIGTVRGYGYTF
TGCGCCAGCAGCATAGGGACAGTTCGAGGCTATGGCTACACCTTC
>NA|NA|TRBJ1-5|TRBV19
CASSVSGNQPQHF
TGTGCCAGTAGTGTGTCGGGCAATCAGCCCCAGCATTTT
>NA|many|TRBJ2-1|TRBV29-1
CSVDNEQFF
TGCAGCGTTGACAATGAGCAGTTCTTC
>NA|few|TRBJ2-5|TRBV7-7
CASSQTGFQETQYF
TGTGCTAGCAGCCAAACAGGATTTCAAGAGACCCAGTACTTC
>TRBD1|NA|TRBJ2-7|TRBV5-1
CASSWDRGREQYF
TGCGCCAGCAGCTGGGACAGGGGGCGGGAGCAGTACTTC
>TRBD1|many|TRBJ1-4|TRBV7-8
CASQGQLNEKLFF
TGTGCCAGCCAGGGACAGCTTAATGAAAAACTGTTTTTT
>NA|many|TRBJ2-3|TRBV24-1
CATSDVNSADTQYF
TGTGCCACCAGTGATGTTAACTCGGCGGATACGCAGTATTTT
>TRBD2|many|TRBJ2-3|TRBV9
CASSVALAGGRDTQYF
TGTGCCAGCAGCGTAGCCCTAGCGGGGGGAAGGGATACGCAGTATTTT
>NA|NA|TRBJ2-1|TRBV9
CASSVELSSYNEQFF
TGTGCCAGCAGCGTAGAACTGTCCTCCTACAATGAGCAGTTCTTC
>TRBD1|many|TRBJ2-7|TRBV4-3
CASSQDRTGVESEQYF
TGCGCCAGCAGCCAAGACCGGACAGGGGTAGAATCGGAGCAGTACTTC
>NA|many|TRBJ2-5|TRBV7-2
CASSSEGGQETQYF
TGTGCCAGCAGCTCCGAGGGGGGTCAAGAGACCCAGTACTTC
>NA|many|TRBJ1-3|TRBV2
CASAIVTSGNTIYF
TGTGCCAGCGCCATCGTCACTTCTGGAAACACCATATATTTT
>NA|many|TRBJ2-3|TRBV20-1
CSAITSRAQYF
TGCAGTGCCATTACTAGCCGGGCTCAGTATTTT
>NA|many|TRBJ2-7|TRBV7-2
CASSLVPDSFYEQYF
TGTGCCAGCAGCTTGGTTCCCGACTCCTTCTACGAGCAGTACTTC
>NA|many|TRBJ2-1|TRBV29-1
CSAAYSYNEQFF
TGCAGCGCCGCCTACTCCTACAATGAGCAGTTCTTC
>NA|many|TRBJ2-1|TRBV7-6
CASSSTPGSFNNEQFF
TGTGCCAGCAGTTCCACTCCGGGATCCTTTAACAATGAGCAGTTCTTC
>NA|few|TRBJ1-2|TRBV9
CPSSVEPGEEGYTF
TGTCCCAGCAGCGTAGAGCCCGGGGAGGAAGGCTACACCTTC
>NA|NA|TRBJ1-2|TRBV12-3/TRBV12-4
CASSLVGLAGTSNYGYTF
TGTGCCAGCAGTTTAGTAGGTTTGGCTGGGACAAGTAACTATGGCTACACCTTC
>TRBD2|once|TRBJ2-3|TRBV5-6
CASSPGPGREYF
TGTGCCAGCAGCCCCGGGCCAGGGAGGGAGTATTTT